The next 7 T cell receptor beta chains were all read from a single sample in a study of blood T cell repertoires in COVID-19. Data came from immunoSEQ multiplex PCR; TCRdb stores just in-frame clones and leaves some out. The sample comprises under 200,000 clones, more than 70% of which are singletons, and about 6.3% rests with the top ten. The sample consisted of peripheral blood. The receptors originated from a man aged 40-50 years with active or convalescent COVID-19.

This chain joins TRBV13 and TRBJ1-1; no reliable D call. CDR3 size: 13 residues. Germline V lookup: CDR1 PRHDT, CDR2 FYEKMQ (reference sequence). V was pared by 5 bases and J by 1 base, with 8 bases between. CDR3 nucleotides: TGTGCCAGCAGCCCAGATAAGAACACTGAAGCTTTCTTT. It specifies CASSPDKNTEAFF.

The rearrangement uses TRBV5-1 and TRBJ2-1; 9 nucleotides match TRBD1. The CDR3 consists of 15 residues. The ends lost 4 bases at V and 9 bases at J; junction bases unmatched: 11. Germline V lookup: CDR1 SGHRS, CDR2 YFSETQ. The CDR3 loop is CASSLDRGGQGEQFF. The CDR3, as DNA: TGCGCCAGCAGCCTGGACAGGGGAGGACAGGGTGAGCAGTTCTTC.

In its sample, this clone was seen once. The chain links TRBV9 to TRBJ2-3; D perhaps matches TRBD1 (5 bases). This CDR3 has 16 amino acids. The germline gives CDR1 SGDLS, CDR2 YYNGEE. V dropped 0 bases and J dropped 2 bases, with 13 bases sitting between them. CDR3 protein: CASSVVGQANTDTQYF. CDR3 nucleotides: TGTGCCAGCAGCGTAGTGGGGCAGGCCAACACAGATACGCAGTATTTT.

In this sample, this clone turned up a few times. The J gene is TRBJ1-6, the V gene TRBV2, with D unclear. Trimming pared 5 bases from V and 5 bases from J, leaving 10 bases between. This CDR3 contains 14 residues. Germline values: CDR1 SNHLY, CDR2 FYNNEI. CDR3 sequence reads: CASSKRVDNSPLHF. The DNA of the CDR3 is TGTGCCAGCAGTAAAAGAGTGGATAATTCACCCCTCCACTTT. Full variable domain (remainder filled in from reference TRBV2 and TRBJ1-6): EPEVTQTPSHQVTQMGQEVILRCVPISNHLYFYWYRQILGQKVEFLVSFYNNEISEKSEIFDDQFSVERPDGSNFTLKIRSTKLEDSAMYFCASSKRVDNSPLHFGNGTRLTVT.

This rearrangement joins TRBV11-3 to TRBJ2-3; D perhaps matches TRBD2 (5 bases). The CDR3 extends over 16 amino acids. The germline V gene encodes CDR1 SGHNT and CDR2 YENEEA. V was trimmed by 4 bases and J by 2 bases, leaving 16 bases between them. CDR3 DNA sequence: TGTGCCAGCAGCTACACGGGTAGCGTGCTCACAGATACGCAGTATTTT. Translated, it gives CASSYTGSVLTDTQYF.

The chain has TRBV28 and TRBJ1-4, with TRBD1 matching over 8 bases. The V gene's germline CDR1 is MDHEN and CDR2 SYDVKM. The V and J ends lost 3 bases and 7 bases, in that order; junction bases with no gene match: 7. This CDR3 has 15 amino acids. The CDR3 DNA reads TGTGCCAGCAGTTTCCTCGGGACAGGTGGTGAAAAACTGTTTTTT. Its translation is CASSFLGTGGEKLFF. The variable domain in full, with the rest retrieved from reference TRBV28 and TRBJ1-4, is DVKVTQSSRYLVKRTGEKVFLECVQDMDHENMFWYRQDPGLGLRLIYFSYDVKMKEKGDIPEGYSVSREKKERFSLILESASTNQTSMYLCASSFLGTGGEKLFFGSGTQLSVL.

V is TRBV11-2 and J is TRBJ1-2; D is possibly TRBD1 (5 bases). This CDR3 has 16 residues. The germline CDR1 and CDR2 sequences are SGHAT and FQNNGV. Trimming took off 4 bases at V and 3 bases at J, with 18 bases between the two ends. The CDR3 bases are TGTGCCAGCAGCTCCCCTCAGGGACTTGGGGACTATGGCTACACCTTC. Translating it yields CASSSPQGLGDYGYTF.